The 10 T cell receptor beta chains listed next were all sequenced from one sample in a study of PD-1 blockade in classical Hodgkin lymphoma. The patients all showed relapse after autologous stem cell transplantation, while their brentuximab vedotin exposure varied. After thawing, PBMCs were subjected to magnetic negative selection to isolate CD8+ T cells. Here immunoSEQ multiplex PCR was the method, and the copy in TCRdb shows in-frame clones only, minus some. This table has fewer than 30,000 clones, just over 85% appearing once. The material sequenced was CD8+ T cells from blood, taken at baseline. The receptor source for this set is a human donor with classical Hodgkin lymphoma.

V is TRBV7-9 and J is TRBJ2-7, with D maybe TRBD1 (6 bases). This CDR3 spans 13 amino acids. Germline CDR1 reads SEHNR; CDR2 reads FQNEAQ (reference sequence). Trimming took off 5 bases at V and 2 bases at J, with 10 bases between the two ends. The CDR3 sequence: CASSGQQTYEQYF. DNA of the CDR3: TGTGCCAGCAGCGGACAGCAGACCTACGAGCAGTACTTC.

This chain joins TRBV7-2 and TRBJ2-4; D is ambiguous. The CDR3 has 14 residues. V shed 2 bases and J shed 4 bases, with 9 bases lying between them. Germline V gene data show CDR1 as SGHTA and CDR2 as FQGNSA. CDR3 region: CASSLRAMKNIQYF. CDR3 DNA sequence: TGTGCCAGCAGCTTACGGGCTATGAAAAACATTCAGTACTTC.

V is TRBV15 and J is TRBJ2-1; D might be TRBD2 (6 bases). The CDR3 spans 16 residues. With 1 base removed from V and 3 bases from J, the gap between germline ends came to 13 bases. The germline V gene encodes CDR1 LNHNV and CDR2 YYDKDF (reference sequence). This CDR3 reads CATSRGRSGLYNEQFF. The CDR3 DNA reads TGTGCCACCAGCAGAGGAAGGTCGGGACTCTACAATGAGCAGTTCTTC.

The V and J genes are TRBV10-3 and TRBJ1-2; the match to TRBD1 covers 10 bases. Per germline, CDR1 ENHRY and CDR2 SYGVKD. Trimming at V came to 3 bases and at J to 8 bases, leaving 6 bases not matched to a gene. The CDR3 consists of 14 residues. In DNA, the CDR3 is TGTGCCATCAGTGAAGTCGGGACAGGGGACGGCTACACCTTC. Translating gives CAISEVGTGDGYTF.

The chain couples TRBV2 to TRBJ2-7, with D possibly being TRBD1 (6 bases). The CDR3 is 16 residues long. V was clipped by 7 bases and J by 6 bases, with 25 bases between them. Germline CDR1 SNHLY, CDR2 FYNNEI. CDR3 protein: CASNGNRDMGAREQYF. The CDR3, as DNA: TGTGCCAGCAACGGGAACAGGGATATGGGGGCACGCGAGCAGTACTTC.

Turning to this clone: The junction shows a germline mismatch at one end, possibly a read error. This sequence joins TRBV7-7 and TRBJ2-6; a possible D gene is TRBD1 (6 bases). The CDR3 extends over 17 amino acids. The V gene's germline CDR1 is SSHAT and CDR2 FNYEAQ (reference sequence). The chain's CDR3 is CASSLNRVGSGANVLTF. The CDR3 nucleotides read TGTGCTAGCAGCTTGAACAGGGTCGGCTCTGGGGCCAACGTCCTGACTTTC.

This clone came up once. The rearrangement links TRBV30 to TRBJ2-7; 10 nucleotides match TRBD2. With V trimmed by 0 bases and J by 2 bases, 13 bases remained unmatched. Looked up from germline, CDR1 is GTSNPN and CDR2 is SVGIG (reference sequence). This CDR3 region has 18 residues. In DNA form, the CDR3 reads TGTGCCTGGAGTGTACCCCCCACTTCTAGCGGGAGTACCTACGAGCAGTACTTC. Encoded protein: CAWSVPPTSSGSTYEQYF.

V gene TRBV4-2 combines with J gene TRBJ2-1; 12 bases map to TRBD2. The CDR3 has 16 residues. The V gene's germline CDR1 is LGHNA and CDR2 YNFKEQ. The ends lost 4 bases at V and 6 bases at J; junction bases unmatched: 7. The CDR3 region has the DNA TGTGCCAGCAGCCCTATCCTAGCGGGAGGGGCCAATGAGCAGTTCTTC. Encoded protein: CASSPILAGGANEQFF.

This clone has only a few counts. The chain recombines TRBV5-6 with TRBJ1-1, with TRBD1 matching 7 bases. The CDR3 has 14 amino acids. Germline CDR1 is SGHDT and CDR2 is YYEEEE. V was clipped by 4 bases and J by 4 bases; unmatched bases: 7. CDR3: CASSESGTVTEAFF. The CDR3 bases are TGTGCCAGCAGCGAATCCGGGACAGTCACTGAAGCTTTCTTT. Complete variable domain (other parts from reference TRBV5-6 and TRBJ1-1): DAGVTQSPTHLIKTRGQQVTLRCSPKSGHDTVSWYQQALGQGPQFIFQYYEEEERQRGNFPDRFSGHQFPNYSSELNVNALLLGDSALYLCASSESGTVTEAFFGQGTRLTVV.

The chain carries TRBV21-1 and TRBJ1-1. TRBV21-1 is recorded as a pseudogene. The CDR3 runs 16 residues. The CDR3 loop is CASSKTGRGGGREAFF. CDR3 coding DNA: TGTGCCAGCAGCAAAACGGGGCGAGGAGGGGGGCGTGAAGCTTTCTTT.